The 24 T cell receptor beta chains below come from one sample, sequenced in a study of PD-L1 blockade in urothelial cancer. The protocol was immunoSEQ multiplex PCR, while the TCRdb copy is restricted to in-frame clones and leaves out a portion. The sample yields approximately 100,000 clones, around 85% seen once. This material consisted of PBMCs, taken around atezolizumab (anti-PD-L1) treatment. Receptor source: a man over 45 with urothelial cancer.

The chain is built from TRBV6-1 and TRBJ2-2; weak D call: TRBD1 (6 bases). Germline-derived CDR1 and CDR2 are MNHNS and SASEGT. Trimming left V 11 bases short and J 0 bases short, with 10 bases between. This CDR3 spans 13 amino acids. DNA for the CDR3: TGTGCCGTCCGGGACACGAACACCGGGGAGCTGTTTTTT. It codes for CAVRDTNTGELFF.

The chain links TRBV7-8 to TRBJ1-1; 12 nucleotides align to TRBD1. CDR3 length: 16 amino acids. Looked up from germline, CDR1 is SGHVS and CDR2 is FQNEAQ. V shed 5 bases and J 2 bases; nucleotides not matched to a gene: 6. CDR3 protein: CASSPGTGGLNTEAFF. CDR3 bases: TGTGCCAGCAGCCCCGGGACAGGGGGCTTAAACACTGAAGCTTTCTTT.

The chain recombines TRBV5-3 with TRBJ2-3, with 14 bases identical to TRBD2. TRBV5-3 is known as an ORF, though its function is uncertain. The CDR3 loop spans 15 amino acids. After removal of 4 bases from V and 5 bases from J, the junction contained 3 bases not matched to a gene. CDR3 coding DNA: TGTGCCAGAAGCCCAGGACTAGCGGGAGGAGATACGCAGTATTTT. This sequence encodes CARSPGLAGGDTQYF.

DNA for the CDR3: TGCGCCAGCAGCTTGGGGACAGAGATCCTCTATGGCTACACCTTC. This encodes CASSLGTEILYGYTF. The chain combines TRBV5-1 with TRBJ1-2, with D possibly TRBD1 on 6 matching bases. This CDR3 is built from 15 residues. Germline-derived CDR1 and CDR2 are SGHRS and YFSETQ. Trimming cost V 0 bases and J 4 bases, with 13 bases left between them.

The sample holds a few counts of this clone. The gene calls are TRBV27 and TRBJ1-5, with D possibly matching TRBD1 (5 bases). CDR1 is MNHEY, CDR2 SMNVEV, per germline (reference sequence). V lost 6 bases to trimming and J lost 1 base, with 13 bases between them. The CDR3 covers 15 residues. This CDR3 is CASRAQGVSNQPQHF. The CDR3 coding sequence is TGTGCCAGCAGAGCGCAGGGTGTGAGCAATCAGCCCCAGCATTTT.

J is TRBJ1-2 and V is TRBV28; 9 bases line up with TRBD1. After removal of 5 bases from V and 8 bases from J, the junction contained 12 bases not matched to a gene. The germline V gene has CDR1 MDHEN and CDR2 SYDVKM. The CDR3 consists of 15 residues. CDR3 protein: CASSHGTGLLGGYTF. CDR3 in DNA: TGTGCCAGCAGTCACGGGACAGGGCTTTTAGGCGGCTACACCTTC.

This chain links TRBV14 with TRBJ2-7, with 14 bases aligning to TRBD2. Germline V gene lookup returns CDR1 SGHDN and CDR2 FVKESK. The CDR3 covers 14 residues. The junction had 4 bases not matched to a gene; V was cut back by 4 bases and J by 8 bases. The CDR3 reads CASSPGLAGVKQYF. Written as DNA, the CDR3 is TGTGCCAGCAGCCCGGGACTAGCGGGAGTAAAGCAGTACTTC. Complete variable domain (other parts from reference TRBV14 and TRBJ2-7): EAGVTQFPSHSVIEKGQTVTLRCDPISGHDNLYWYRRVMGKEIKFLLHFVKESKQDESGMPNNRFLAERTGGTYSTLKVQPAELEDSGVYFCASSPGLAGVKQYFGPGTRLTVT.

This clone has just a few counts. This chain connects TRBV5-1 to TRBJ2-2, with 7 bases aligning to TRBD2. There are 15 residues in the CDR3. Trimming took 3 bases from V and 7 from J; bases not matched to a gene: 9. CDR1 is SGHRS and CDR2 is YFSETQ in the germline V gene. CDR3 in DNA: TGCGCCAGCAGCTCGACCCTCGGCGGGAGCGGGGAGCTGTTTTTT. Amino acid sequence: CASSSTLGGSGELFF.

The rearrangement joins TRBV7-6 to TRBJ1-6, with 8 bases aligning to TRBD1. The V segment lost 3 bases and the J segment 5 bases; nucleotides outside the gene matches: 0. The CDR3 is made up of 14 amino acids. CDR1 is SGHVS, CDR2 FNYEAQ, per germline. For the CDR3, the DNA is TGTGCCAGCAGCTTGGGACAGGATAATTCACCCCTCCACTTT. The encoded protein is CASSLGQDNSPLHF.

The chain joins TRBV6-5 to TRBJ2-2; 10 bases line up with TRBD2. CDR3 size: 14 residues. With 6 bases clipped from V and 3 bases from J, the junction kept 1 base outside the gene matches. Germline CDR1 and CDR2: MNHEY and SVGAGI. CDR3 residues: CASRGLADTGELFF. For the CDR3, the DNA is TGTGCCAGCAGAGGACTAGCGGACACCGGGGAGCTGTTTTTT.

This chain connects TRBV5-1 to TRBJ2-7; 12 nucleotides line up with TRBD2. There are 14 residues in the CDR3. CDR1 is SGHRS, CDR2 YFSETQ, per germline. Trimming took 4 bases from V and 6 from J; bases not matched to a gene: 5. This chain's CDR3 is CASSQGLAGSEQYF. The CDR3 region has the DNA TGCGCCAGCAGCCAGGGACTAGCGGGTAGCGAGCAGTACTTC.

This chain links TRBV19 with TRBJ2-7; tentatively, D is TRBD1 (5 bases). Germline V lookup: CDR1 LNHDA, CDR2 SQIVND (reference sequence). The CDR3 length is 15 residues. The ends were cut back, 0 bases at V and 1 base at J, with 10 bases in the middle. The chain's CDR3 is CASSIEGQASYEQYF. In nucleotides, the CDR3 is TGTGCCAGTAGTATAGAGGGGCAGGCATCCTACGAGCAGTACTTC.

This chain joins TRBV25-1 and TRBJ2-2; maybe TRBD2 (6 bases). CDR1 is MGHDK, CDR2 SYGVNS, per germline. V lost 3 bases and J lost 3, with 11 bases in between. The CDR3 has 15 residues. The DNA for the CDR3 is TGTGCCAGCAGTGAGGGTGGGGGGTACACCGGGGAGCTGTTTTTT. Amino acids: CASSEGGGYTGELFF.

The chain combines TRBV9 with TRBJ2-1, with 13 bases lining up with TRBD2. In germline, CDR1 is SGDLS, CDR2 YYNGEE. CDR3 size: 13 residues. V trimming: 5 bases; J trimming: 7 bases; junction bases outside the gene matches: 0. The CDR3 region has the DNA TGTGCCAGCAGGGGACTAGCGGGGAATGAGCAGTTCTTC. Its translation: CASRGLAGNEQFF.

The chain joins TRBV13 to TRBJ2-7, with a tentative D call TRBD2 (5 bases). Per germline, CDR1 PRHDT and CDR2 FYEKMQ (reference sequence). The CDR3 contains 16 residues. V was cut by 5 bases and J by 6 bases, with 23 bases left in between. CDR3 amino acids: CASSPTPPGTRSEQYF. CDR3 nucleotide sequence: TGTGCCAGCAGCCCAACCCCTCCGGGTACTAGGTCCGAGCAGTACTTC.

This chain joins TRBV6-1 and TRBJ1-1; maybe TRBD1 (6 bases). Between the trimmed V and J ends, which lost 8 bases and 1 base, there was a span of 11 bases. Germline assignment: CDR1 MNHNS and CDR2 SASEGT. The CDR3 covers 13 residues. This CDR3 reads CASQRTANTEAFF. DNA for the CDR3: TGTGCCAGCCAAAGGACAGCGAACACTGAAGCTTTCTTT.

This sequence joins TRBV6-6 and TRBJ2-7, with D unresolved. Germline CDR1 and CDR2: MNHNY and SVGAGI (reference sequence). The V gene lost 2 bases and the J gene lost 3 bases, with 17 bases spanning the gap. CDR3 length: 16 amino acids. The CDR3 is CASSYPTSAGDYEQYF. The CDR3 DNA reads TGTGCCAGCAGTTACCCCACCTCCGCCGGTGACTACGAGCAGTACTTC.

The genes are TRBV5-1 and TRBJ2-1; 13 bases map to TRBD2. The CDR3 sequence is 15 residues long. In germline, CDR1 is SGHRS, CDR2 YFSETQ. Trimming removed 0 bases from V and 7 bases from J; junction bases left unmatched: 1. CDR3 nucleotides: TGCGCCAGCAGCTTGGAACTAGCGGGGGGGAATGAGCAGTTCTTC. Its translation: CASSLELAGGNEQFF. The full variable domain, completed using reference TRBV5-1 and TRBJ2-1, is KAGVTQTPRYLIKTRGQQVTLSCSPISGHRSVSWYQQTPGQGLQFLFEYFSETQRNKGNFPGRFSGRQFSNSRSEMNVSTLELGDSALYLCASSLELAGGNEQFFGPGTRLTVL.

The chain recombines TRBV5-4 with TRBJ2-2, with 7 bases lining up with TRBD1. The V segment lost 5 bases and the J segment 7 bases; nucleotides outside the gene matches: 14. CDR3 length: 16 amino acids. Germline values: CDR1 SGHNT, CDR2 YYREEE (reference sequence). CDR3 sequence reads: CASSRDPTGAYGELFF. The CDR3 DNA follows: TGTGCCAGCAGTAGGGACCCAACAGGGGCCTACGGGGAGCTGTTTTTT.

The chain uses TRBV10-3 and TRBJ2-1; maybe TRBD2 (5 bases). Germline-derived CDR1 and CDR2 are ENHRY and SYGVKD. V dropped 4 bases and J dropped 5 bases, with 12 bases sitting between them. The CDR3 is made up of 14 amino acids. The CDR3 sequence is CAISGGKWNNEQFF. CDR3 sequence (DNA): TGTGCCATCAGTGGAGGGAAATGGAACAATGAGCAGTTCTTC.

The chain is built from TRBV28 and TRBJ1-1, with 7 bases fitting TRBD1. The CDR3 totals 13 residues. Trimming cost V 6 bases and J 4 bases; bases outside gene matches: 5. Germline V gene lookup returns CDR1 MDHEN and CDR2 SYDVKM. The CDR3 DNA reads as TGTGCCAGCAGGCGACAGGGTGGCACTGAAGCTTTCTTT. Translated, it gives CASRRQGGTEAFF.

This clone showed up just once. V and J are TRBV18 and TRBJ2-5; the D gene is possibly TRBD1 (5 bases). This CDR3 comprises 15 residues. Trimming removed 0 bases from V and 1 base from J, with 9 bases in between. Germline CDR1 KGHSH, CDR2 LQKENI. CDR3 in amino acids: CASSPPLGVQETQYF. The CDR3 region has the DNA TGTGCCAGCTCACCACCGTTAGGGGTCCAAGAGACCCAGTACTTC.

V is TRBV2 and J is TRBJ1-4; TRBD1 might be the D (5 bases). The CDR3 has 17 residues. Trimming cost V 2 bases and J 0 bases, with 13 bases left between them. The germline V gene has CDR1 SNHLY and CDR2 FYNNEI. This chain's CDR3 is CASSERGPVATNEKLFF. The CDR3 nucleotides read TGTGCCAGCAGTGAAAGGGGCCCAGTTGCAACTAATGAAAAACTGTTTTTT.

The genes are TRBV7-2 and TRBJ1-2, with 8 bases aligning to TRBD1. Germline CDR1 reads SGHTA; CDR2 reads FQGNSA. After removal of 4 bases from V and 10 bases from J, the junction contained 5 bases not matched to a gene. The CDR3 spans 12 residues. This CDR3 is CASSWTGQIYTF. The CDR3 DNA reads as TGTGCCAGCAGCTGGACAGGGCAAATCTACACCTTC. The full variable domain, its missing parts supplied by reference TRBV7-2 and TRBJ1-2, is GAGVSQSPSNKVTEKGKDVELRCDPISGHTALYWYRQSLGQGLEFLIYFQGNSAPDKSGLPSDRFSAERTGGSVSTLTIQRTQQEDSAVYLCASSWTGQIYTFGSGTRLTVV.